This TCR beta chain stems from a study of T-cell reconstitution after alpha-beta-depleted transplantation in children. It was with unique molecular identifiers that the TCRbeta library was prepared. TCRdb re-derived calls from the PCR reads in MiXCR, one entry per CDR3 protein. The sample shows about 8,400 distinct CDR3 sequences, under 20% of them seen only once. Findings of the study overall: Recipient T cells and thymic progenitors that survived gave rise to the high TCRbeta diversity observed at day 60 in some patients.

This clonotype was recorded many times. Its antigen is unknown. The sequenced sample was PBMCs, mostly from graft donor cells, obtained 60 days after TCRalphabeta/CD19-depleted stem cell transplant. The receptor was derived from a girl under three years old who had a stem cell transplant for combined immunodeficiency, so the T cells may come from the graft donor.

Written as DNA, the CDR3 is TGTGCCAGCAGTTTAGGTCATTCCTACGAGCAGTACTTC. It is translated as CASSLGHSYEQYF. This chain uses TRBV12-3 or TRBV12-4 with TRBJ2-7, with D hard to call. The CDR3 totals 13 residues. V lost 1 base and J 1 base, leaving 5 bases between the germline ends.